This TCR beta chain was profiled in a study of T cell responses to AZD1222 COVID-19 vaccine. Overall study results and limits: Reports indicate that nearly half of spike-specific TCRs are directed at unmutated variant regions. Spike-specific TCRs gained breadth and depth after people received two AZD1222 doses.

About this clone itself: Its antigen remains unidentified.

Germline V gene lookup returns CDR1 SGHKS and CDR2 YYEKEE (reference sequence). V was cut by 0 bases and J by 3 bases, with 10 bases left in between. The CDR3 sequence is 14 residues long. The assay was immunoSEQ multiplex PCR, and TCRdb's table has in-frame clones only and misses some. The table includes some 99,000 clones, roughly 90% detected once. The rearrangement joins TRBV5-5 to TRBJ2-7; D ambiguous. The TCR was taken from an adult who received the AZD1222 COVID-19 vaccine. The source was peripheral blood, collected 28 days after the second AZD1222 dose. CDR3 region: CASSLAGTGYEQYF. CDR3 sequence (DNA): TGTGCCAGCAGCTTGGCCGGTACTGGCTACGAGCAGTACTTC.